This TCR beta chain was identified in a study of T cells in Graves' hyperthyroidism and ophthalmopathy. Study-wide results and caveats: Clonotypes that were expanded in thyroid above 0.001 mostly appeared in blood too.

Using RNA transcripts as the source, TCR beta CDR3 regions were amplified. Using the HTBI primer set, a first-round RT-PCR was run on the TCR CDR3. One entry per CDR3 protein results from TCRdb running MiXCR on the multiplex PCR reads. Among 600,000 or so distinct CDR3 sequences listed, 46% were seen once. Exclusions: uncontrolled infection, other autoimmune disease, pregnancy, lactation. Thyroid ultrasound and orbital computed tomography, with clinical symptoms and serum thyroxine and TRAb, informed diagnoses. Trimming cost V 3 bases and J 2 bases, with 11 bases left between them. The length of the CDR3 is 15 residues. Germline CDR1 and CDR2: LNHDA and SQIVND (reference sequence). This clonotype was counted at least ten times. Antigen specificity is unknown.

Sequencing was performed on peripheral blood or thyroid tissue (not recorded which). This sequence was found in a woman in her late teens or twenties with Graves' hyperthyroidism. The chain is built from TRBV19 and TRBJ1-5; TRBD1 might be the D (6 bases). CDR3 DNA sequence: TGTGCCAGTAGTATCACAGGGTTTGGCAATCAGCCCCAGCATTTT. Its translation: CASSITGFGNQPQHF.